Below are 8 T cell receptor beta chains sequenced from a single sample in a study of T cell changes during pregnancy in multiple sclerosis. The table came from immunoSEQ multiplex PCR; TCRdb's copy has only in-frame clones and leaves some out. The sample holds under 110,000 clones; about 91% are singletons and the top ten take 2.5% to 4%. Specimen: peripheral blood, collected in the second trimester of pregnancy. The receptors stem from a female donor with multiple sclerosis, enrolled in a pregnancy study.

This clone was recorded once. The chain has TRBV28 and TRBJ1-5; 7 bases align to TRBD1. V lost 8 bases, J lost 5 bases, and 6 bases stayed unmatched. This CDR3 is 13 amino acids long. Germline V lookup: CDR1 MDHEN, CDR2 SYDVKM. This CDR3 reads CASSRGVYQPQHF. CDR3 nucleotide sequence: TGTGCCAGCTCCAGGGGGGTTTATCAGCCCCAGCATTTT.

The rearrangement uses TRBV25-1 and TRBJ2-2; perhaps TRBD1 as D (5 bases). Germline V gene sequence: CDR1 MGHDK, CDR2 SYGVNS. V shed 1 base and J shed 6 bases, with 9 bases lying between them. This CDR3 spans 14 amino acids. The CDR3 DNA is TGTGCCAGCAGTGAATCAGGGTTACCCGGGGAGCTGTTTTTT. This encodes CASSESGLPGELFF.

This clone has a single count. The chain links TRBV5-6 to TRBJ2-7; possible D gene TRBD1, 5 bases. With 5 bases removed from V and 1 base from J, the gap between germline ends came to 13 bases. Germline CDR1 and CDR2: SGHDT and YYEEEE. This CDR3 has 14 residues. CDR3 sequence: CASRLHRNSYEQYF. CDR3 bases: TGTGCCAGCAGGCTTCACAGGAATTCCTACGAGCAGTACTTC.

J is TRBJ2-1 and V is TRBV5-1, with TRBD2 matching 11 bases. The CDR3 covers 17 residues. CDR1 and CDR2 from the germline V gene are SGHRS and YFSETQ. Trimming cost V 0 bases and J 2 bases; bases outside gene matches: 4. CDR3 region: CASSLATSGRAYNEQFF. The DNA for the CDR3 is TGCGCCAGCAGCTTGGCCACTAGCGGGAGAGCCTACAATGAGCAGTTCTTC.

The chain employs TRBV6-6 and TRBJ2-7; D is undetermined. CDR1 is MNHNY and CDR2 is SVGAGI in the germline V gene (reference sequence). The CDR3 consists of 15 residues. V lost 0 bases and J lost 0, with 9 bases in between. DNA for the CDR3: TGTGCCAGCAGTTACTCGTCGCTATTCTCCTACGAGCAGTACTTC. Its protein product is CASSYSSLFSYEQYF.

The gene calls are TRBV5-1 and TRBJ2-1, with D tentatively TRBD2 (6 bases). Trimming stripped 0 bases from V and 2 bases from J, with 18 bases between. The CDR3 is made up of 18 amino acids. CDR1 and CDR2 (germline): SGHRS, YFSETQ. The CDR3 spells CASSLVAGKSLTYNEQFF. CDR3 in DNA: TGCGCCAGCAGCTTGGTTGCGGGAAAAAGCTTAACCTACAATGAGCAGTTCTTC.

This clone was observed a single time. V usage is TRBV20-1 and J usage is TRBJ2-7; the D gene is possibly TRBD2 (5 bases). The germline CDR1 and CDR2 sequences are DFQATT and SNEGSKA (reference sequence). The CDR3 extends over 10 amino acids. With 4 bases removed from V and 9 bases from J, the gap between germline ends came to 10 bases. The CDR3, as DNA: TGCAGTGCTAAAAGTCGGGGGCAGTACTTC. As protein: CSAKSRGQYF.

The V gene is TRBV9, the J gene TRBJ1-1; TRBD1 aligns across 7 bases. This CDR3 comprises 14 residues. Germline trimming cut 0 bases from V and 6 bases from J; bases unmatched to any gene: 5. The V gene's germline CDR1 is SGDLS and CDR2 YYNGEE. The DNA for the CDR3 is TGTGCCAGCAGCGTAGTTATAGGGGGCCCTGAAGCTTTCTTT. Amino acids: CASSVVIGGPEAFF.